This is a list of T cell receptor beta chains from one sample in a study of T cell repertoires in cytomegalovirus infection. TCRdb processed the reads anew with MiXCR; each CDR3 protein has one entry. There are about 890,000 distinct CDR3 sequences in the sample; 30% to 40% occur only once, and roughly 13% lies in the top ten. Their antigen targets remain unknown. The sequencing used cultured CD8+ T cells from PBMCs, collected from culture after CMV antigen stimulation. These receptors came from a human donor in good health (CMV status not recorded). Some clones in this sample may be carry-over from other donors' samples. CDR3s include the opening cysteine and the closing phenylalanine or tryptophan. Each record gives: clone size, J gene, V gene, D gene, CDR3 protein, CDR3 DNA. D genes are given only for firm matches. Size values are once, few and many counts, or a class for expanded clones, and some rows have none.

abundance: few; j_gene: TRBJ1-1; v_gene: TRBV10-3; d_gene: .; CDR3aa: CAIADVYMNTEAFF; CDR3nt: TGTGCCATCGCGGACGTATACATGAACACTGAAGCTTTCTTT
abundance: .; j_gene: TRBJ2-5; v_gene: TRBV29-1; d_gene: .; CDR3aa: CSVEVLGGLQETQYF; CDR3nt: TGCAGCGTTGAAGTATTAGGGGGTCTACAAGAGACCCAGTACTTC
abundance: few; j_gene: TRBJ2-3; v_gene: TRBV7-7; d_gene: .; CDR3aa: CASSLKGYTDTQYF; CDR3nt: TGTGCTAGCAGCTTAAAGGGATACACAGATACGCAGTATTTT
abundance: .; j_gene: TRBJ2-7; v_gene: TRBV5-1; d_gene: .; CDR3aa: CASSPRTDTYEQYF; CDR3nt: TGCGCCAGCAGCCCGAGGACAGACACCTACGAGCAGTACTTC
abundance: few; j_gene: TRBJ2-3; v_gene: TRBV6-5; d_gene: .; CDR3aa: CASSWLETDTQYF; CDR3nt: TGTGCCAGCAGTTGGCTCGAGACAGATACGCAGTATTTT
abundance: .; j_gene: TRBJ2-1; v_gene: TRBV9; d_gene: TRBD1; CDR3aa: CASSDGDRGLTEQFF; CDR3nt: TGTGCCAGCAGCGACGGGGACAGGGGGTTAACTGAGCAGTTCTTC
abundance: few; j_gene: TRBJ2-3; v_gene: TRBV7-6; d_gene: .; CDR3aa: CASSLATVTDTQYF; CDR3nt: TGTGCCAGCAGCTTAGCAACAGTCACAGATACGCAGTATTTT
abundance: .; j_gene: TRBJ1-5; v_gene: TRBV4-1; d_gene: .; CDR3aa: CASSQVSGQGYVQPQHF; CDR3nt: TGCGCCAGCAGCCAAGTCTCGGGACAAGGATATGTTCAGCCCCAGCATTTT
abundance: many; j_gene: TRBJ2-5; v_gene: TRBV11-3; d_gene: TRBD1; CDR3aa: CASSLTGGEETQYF; CDR3nt: TGTGCCAGCAGCTTGACAGGGGGCGAAGAGACCCAGTACTTC
abundance: .; j_gene: TRBJ2-1; v_gene: TRBV19; d_gene: .; CDR3aa: CASSVRFEQFF; CDR3nt: TGTGCCAGTAGTGTCCGGTTTGAGCAGTTCTTC
abundance: .; j_gene: TRBJ1-1; v_gene: TRBV7-9; d_gene: .; CDR3aa: CASSFAFRQEAFF; CDR3nt: TGTGCCAGCAGCTTCGCCTTTCGACAAGAAGCTTTCTTT
abundance: .; j_gene: TRBJ2-1; v_gene: TRBV6-1; d_gene: TRBD2; CDR3aa: CASSERRGGGTYNEQFF; CDR3nt: TGTGCCAGCAGTGAAAGACGGGGCGGGGGGACCTACAATGAGCAGTTCTTC
abundance: few; j_gene: TRBJ1-5; v_gene: TRBV19; d_gene: .; CDR3aa: CASSGTVNQPQHF; CDR3nt: TGTGCCAGTAGTGGGACCGTTAATCAGCCCCAGCATTTT
abundance: .; j_gene: TRBJ2-2; v_gene: TRBV7-6; d_gene: TRBD2; CDR3aa: CASSLDGREKRNTGELFF; CDR3nt: TGTGCCAGCAGCTTAGATGGGAGGGAGAAAAGGAACACCGGGGAGCTGTTTTTT
abundance: .; j_gene: TRBJ2-1; v_gene: TRBV7-9; d_gene: .; CDR3aa: CASSLVLQGVYNEQFF; CDR3nt: TGTGCCAGCAGCTTAGTGTTACAGGGAGTATACAATGAGCAGTTCTTC
abundance: .; j_gene: TRBJ2-7; v_gene: TRBV7-8; d_gene: .; CDR3aa: CASSLVVVSYEQYF; CDR3nt: TGTGCCAGCAGCTTAGTGGTAGTATCCTACGAGCAGTACTTC
abundance: .; j_gene: TRBJ2-5; v_gene: TRBV10-3; d_gene: TRBD2; CDR3aa: CAISVVAGAQEETQYF; CDR3nt: TGTGCCATCAGTGTGGTAGCGGGGGCACAGGAGGAGACCCAGTACTTC